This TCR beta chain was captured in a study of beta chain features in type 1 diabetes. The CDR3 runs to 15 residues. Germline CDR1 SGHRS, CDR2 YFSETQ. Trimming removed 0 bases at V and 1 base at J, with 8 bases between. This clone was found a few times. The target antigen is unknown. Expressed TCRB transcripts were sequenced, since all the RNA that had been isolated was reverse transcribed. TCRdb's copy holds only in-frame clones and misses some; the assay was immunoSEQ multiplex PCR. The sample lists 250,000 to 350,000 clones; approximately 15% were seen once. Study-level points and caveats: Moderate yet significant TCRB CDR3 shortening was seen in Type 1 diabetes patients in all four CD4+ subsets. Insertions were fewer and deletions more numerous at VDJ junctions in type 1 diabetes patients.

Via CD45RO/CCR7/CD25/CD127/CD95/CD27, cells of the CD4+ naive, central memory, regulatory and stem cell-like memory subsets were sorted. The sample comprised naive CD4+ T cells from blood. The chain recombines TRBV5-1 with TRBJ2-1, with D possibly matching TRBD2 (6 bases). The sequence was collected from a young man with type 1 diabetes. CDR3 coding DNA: TGCGCCAGCAGCTTGGTAGCGGAGTCCTACAATGAGCAGTTCTTC. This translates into CASSLVAESYNEQFF.